The 15 T cell receptor beta chains reported below all come from one sample, sequenced in a study of beta chain features in type 1 diabetes. Notes on the study in general: In every one of the four CD4+ subsets, TCRB CDR3s were moderately but significantly shorter in Type 1 diabetes patients.

Antigens for these TCRs are unknown. Expressed TCRB transcripts were sequenced after all isolated RNA was converted to cDNA. Assay used: immunoSEQ multiplex PCR; TCRdb lists only in-frame clones, some missing. The data contain 150,000 to 200,000 clones, roughly 59% of them singletons. The specimen sequenced was naive CD4+ T cells from blood. Receptor source: a man younger than 40 with type 1 diabetes.

This sequence joins TRBV7-9 and TRBJ2-3; D possibly matches TRBD1 or TRBD2 (5 bases each). V shed 4 bases and J shed 9 bases, with 14 bases lying between them. CDR3 size: 13 residues. From germline, CDR1 is SEHNR and CDR2 FQNEAQ (reference sequence). CDR3 amino acids: CASSSLDGATQYF. DNA of the CDR3: TGTGCCAGCAGCTCCCTTGACGGGGCGACGCAGTATTTT.

V is TRBV4-3 and J is TRBJ2-3, with 10 bases that match TRBD2. Germline V lookup: CDR1 LGHNA, CDR2 YSLEER. CDR3 length: 17 residues. J lost 1 base, V lost 0 bases, and 4 bases had no gene match. CDR3 in amino acids: CASSQDLLAGGTDTQYF. The CDR3 region has the DNA TGCGCCAGCAGCCAAGATCTGCTAGCGGGGGGCACAGATACGCAGTATTTT.

This clone was recorded a few times. The rearrangement links TRBV20-1 to TRBJ2-5; TRBD1 matches 8 bases. Unmatched junction bases numbered 0, after V lost 5 bases and J lost 4 bases. Germline CDR1 DFQATT, CDR2 SNEGSKA (reference sequence). CDR3 length: 11 amino acids. CDR3: CSADRGETQYF. CDR3 bases: TGCAGTGCTGACAGGGGAGAGACCCAGTACTTC.

This sequence joins TRBV9 and TRBJ2-3; maybe TRBD1 (5 bases). The CDR3 contains 14 residues. The germline V and J ends were trimmed by 4 bases and 2 bases, with 11 bases remaining between them. CDR1 and CDR2 (germline): SGDLS, YYNGEE. DNA of the CDR3: TGTGCCAGCAGCAAAACAGGTTACACAGATACGCAGTATTTT. This gives the protein CASSKTGYTDTQYF.

This clone was seen only a few times. The chain combines TRBV11-2 with TRBJ2-1, with 11 nucleotides matching TRBD2. V shed 5 bases, J shed 1 base, and the junction held 7 bases outside the gene matches. The CDR3 is made up of 17 amino acids. CDR1 SGHAT and CDR2 FQNNGV come from the germline V gene. The CDR3 here is CASSPGASGGSYNEQFF. For the CDR3, the DNA is TGTGCCAGCAGCCCAGGGGCTAGCGGGGGGTCCTACAATGAGCAGTTCTTC.

The chain couples TRBV6-5 to TRBJ1-4; D remains ambiguous. With 4 bases removed from V and 0 bases from J, the gap between germline ends came to 12 bases. The CDR3 extends over 16 amino acids. Germline V lookup: CDR1 MNHEY, CDR2 SVGAGI. The CDR3 protein is CASSSGRRTTNEKLFF. Here the CDR3 DNA reads TGTGCCAGCAGTTCGGGCCGCCGTACAACTAATGAAAAACTGTTTTTT.

This chain joins TRBV5-6 and TRBJ1-6; D is undetermined. CDR1 is SGHDT and CDR2 is YYEEEE in the germline V gene. This CDR3 region has 12 residues. V was trimmed by 1 base and J by 13 bases, leaving 9 bases between them. The CDR3 nucleotides are TGTGCCAGCAGCTTGCGGCTGAATCCCCTCCACTTT. Protein product: CASSLRLNPLHF.

This clone appeared a few times. This chain connects TRBV29-1 to TRBJ2-7, with a possible D match to TRBD1 (6 bases). The germline V and J ends were trimmed by 7 bases and 3 bases, with 13 bases remaining between them. CDR1 and CDR2 (germline): SQVTM, ANQGSEA. This CDR3 has 12 amino acids. CDR3 coding DNA: TGCAGCGCCGGGACACACAACTACGAGCAGTACTTC. Its translation is CSAGTHNYEQYF.

This clone was recorded a few times. V gene TRBV29-1 combines with J gene TRBJ2-1; 10 bases are shared with TRBD1. The germline V gene encodes CDR1 SQVTM and CDR2 ANQGSEA. V lost 6 bases and J lost 7; bases outside the gene matches: 9. The CDR3 extends over 14 amino acids. CDR3 region: CSVKRQGALNEQFF. As DNA, the CDR3 is TGCAGCGTCAAGAGACAGGGGGCTCTTAATGAGCAGTTCTTC.

The J gene is TRBJ1-2, the V gene TRBV30; tentative D call: TRBD1 (6 bases). Looked up from germline, CDR1 is GTSNPN and CDR2 is SVGIG (reference sequence). Trimming left V 2 bases short and J 5 bases short, with 12 bases between. This CDR3 has 13 amino acids. The CDR3 protein is CAWSNGQLYGYTF. The CDR3 DNA follows: TGTGCCTGGAGTAACGGACAGCTTTATGGCTACACCTTC.

J is TRBJ2-5 and V is TRBV15; 8 nucleotides match TRBD1. The trim removed 0 bases at V and 6 bases at J, leaving 3 bases unmatched. Germline lookup yields CDR1 LNHNV and CDR2 YYDKDF (reference sequence). This CDR3 contains 14 residues. The CDR3 region is CATSRETGGQTQYF. CDR3 bases: TGTGCCACCAGCAGAGAAACAGGGGGGCAGACCCAGTACTTC. The full variable domain, with the rest looked up from reference TRBV15 and TRBJ2-5, is DAMVIQNPRYQVTQFGKPVTLSCSQTLNHNVMYWYQQKSSQAPKLLFHYYDKDFNNEADTPDNFQSRRPNTSFCFLDIRSPGLGDTAMYLCATSRETGGQTQYFGPGTRLLVL.

The chain employs TRBV1 and TRBJ2-4. TRBV1 is classified as a pseudogene. CDR3 length: 16 residues. This chain's CDR3 is CTSSQDTGHTKNIQYF. Here the CDR3 DNA reads TGCACCAGCAGCCAAGATACGGGGCATACCAAAAACATTCAGTACTTC.

The CDR3 coding sequence is TGTGCCATCAGTGATCGGGCCCGGGGGCACACAGATACGCAGTATTTT. It translates to CAISDRARGHTDTQYF. The chain couples TRBV10-3 to TRBJ2-3; D may be TRBD1 or TRBD2 (6 bases each). The CDR3 has 16 residues. CDR1 is ENHRY and CDR2 is SYGVKD in the germline V gene. V dropped 3 bases and J dropped 2 bases, with 15 bases sitting between them.

This clone was seen a few times. The chain couples TRBV28 to TRBJ2-3; 7 bases line up with TRBD1. This CDR3 has 14 amino acids. V lost 7 bases, J lost 3 bases, and 7 bases stayed unmatched. CDR1 and CDR2 from the germline V gene are MDHEN and SYDVKM. The CDR3 here is CASMTTGPTDTQYF. The CDR3 DNA follows: TGTGCCAGCATGACGACAGGGCCTACAGATACGCAGTATTTT.

The rearrangement joins TRBV7-2 to TRBJ2-2, with TRBD2 as a possible D gene (6 bases). Germline CDR1 SGHTA, CDR2 FQGNSA. Between the trimmed V and J ends, which lost 9 bases and 4 bases, there was a span of 18 bases. CDR3 length equals 15 residues. CDR3 in DNA: TGTGCCAGTTCCCACCGGAGGGAGGCCACCGGGGAGCTGTTTTTT. This codes for CASSHRREATGELFF.